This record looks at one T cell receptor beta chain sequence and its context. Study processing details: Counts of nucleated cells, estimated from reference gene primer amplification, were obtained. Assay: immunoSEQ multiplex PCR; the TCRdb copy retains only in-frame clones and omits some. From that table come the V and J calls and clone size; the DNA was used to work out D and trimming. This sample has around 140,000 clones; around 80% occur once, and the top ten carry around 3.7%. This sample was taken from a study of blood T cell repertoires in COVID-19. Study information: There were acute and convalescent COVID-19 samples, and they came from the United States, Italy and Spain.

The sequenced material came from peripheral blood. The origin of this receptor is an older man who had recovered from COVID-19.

The CDR3 coding sequence is TGTGCCAGCAGCCGCGGGCCCGGCGGCACCGGGGAGCTGTTTTTT. Its protein product is CASSRGPGGTGELFF. J is TRBJ2-2 and V is TRBV7-2; D might be TRBD2 (5 bases). The CDR3 covers 15 residues. From germline, CDR1 is SGHTA and CDR2 FQGNSA. The V and J ends lost 5 bases and 4 bases respectively, with 14 bases between them.